This is a list of T cell receptor beta chains from one sample in a study of cytomegalovirus exposure and HLA in healthy donors. The protocol was immunoSEQ multiplex PCR, while the TCRdb copy is restricted to in-frame clones and leaves out a portion. The top ten clones hold under 2% of a sample with roughly 180,000 clones, around 80% of them seen once. Sequenced: PBMCs. These receptors were obtained from a woman in her twenties or thirties in good health and CMV-seronegative. Each CDR3 is given with its conserved first and last residue. D genes are given only for firm matches. The size entry is marked missing in some rows and otherwise reads once, few, many or a size class.

TGTGCCAGCAGCAAAGGGCGACACAGATCTAACTATGGCTACACCTTC | CASSKGRHRSNYGYTF | 16 | TRBJ1-2 | . | . | TRBV21-1
TGTGCCTGGAGTGTGGGCCTCCCTGGCAATGAGCAGTTCTTC | CAWSVGLPGNEQFF | 14 | TRBJ2-1 | few | . | TRBV30
TGTGCCAGCAGCCCAGACAGGAGCGAAAAACTGTTTTTT | CASSPDRSEKLFF | 13 | TRBJ1-4 | . | . | TRBV5-4
TGTGCCAGCAGCTTATCAGGGCCTGGAAACACCATATATTTT | CASSLSGPGNTIYF | 14 | TRBJ1-3 | . | . | TRBV7-2
TGTGCCAGCAGCTTAGGCAGGGGTTACGATGGCTACACCTTC | CASSLGRGYDGYTF | 14 | TRBJ1-2 | . | . | TRBV7-6
TGCGCCAGCAGCACAGGGTTCCCAGATACGCAGTATTTT | CASSTGFPDTQYF | 13 | TRBJ2-3 | . | . | TRBV5-1
TGTGCCAGCAGGAGACTAGCGGGGGGGCTAGGCGGGGAGCTGTTTTTT | CASRRLAGGLGGELFF | 16 | TRBJ2-2 | once | TRBD2 | TRBV27
TGTGCCAGCCAATATGGCTACACCTTC | CASQYGYTF | 9 | TRBJ1-2 | . | . | TRBV6-1
TGCGCCAGCAGCTCTGGACAGGGGGGCGTAGAGACCCAGTACTTC | CASSSGQGGVETQYF | 15 | TRBJ2-5 | . | TRBD1 | TRBV5-1
TGTGCCAGCAGCCCGCGCGGGACTCCTAACACTGAAGCTTTCTTT | CASSPRGTPNTEAFF | 15 | TRBJ1-1 | . | . | TRBV7-9
TGTGCTAGCAGCTTAGCCCCGGGATCCGGGGAGCTGTTTTTT | CASSLAPGSGELFF | 14 | TRBJ2-2 | few | . | TRBV7-7
TGTGCCAGCAGCTTAGCAGCCGGGGGGAACAGGCTGAACACTGAAGCTTTCTTT | CASSLAAGGNRLNTEAFF | 18 | TRBJ1-1 | once | . | TRBV7-6
TGTGCCAGCAGCACTCGACAGGCCTATGGCTACACCTTC | CASSTRQAYGYTF | 13 | TRBJ1-2 | . | . | TRBV7-2
TGTGCCAGCAGCTCGAACAGGGCCGACTTCTCCTACGAGCAGTACTTC | CASSSNRADFSYEQYF | 16 | TRBJ2-7 | few | . | TRBV27
TGCGCCAGCAGCTTCACAGGGAACGGGGAGCTGTTTTTT | CASSFTGNGELFF | 13 | TRBJ2-2 | . | . | TRBV5-1
TGTGCCAGCAGCTCCAGGGGTAAGACAGATACGCAGTATTTT | CASSSRGKTDTQYF | 14 | TRBJ2-3 | . | . | TRBV11-3
TGCGCCAGCAGCTCAAACTCCTACGAGCAGTACTTC | CASSSNSYEQYF | 12 | TRBJ2-7 | . | . | TRBV5-1
TGTGCCAGCAGCTTAGGCCTAGCGGGGATGATCTACGAGCAGTACTTC | CASSLGLAGMIYEQYF | 16 | TRBJ2-7 | . | TRBD2 | TRBV7-8
TGCACCAGCAGCCAAGCGACAGGGGGCAATGGCTACACCTTC | CTSSQATGGNGYTF | 14 | TRBJ1-2 | . | . | TRBV1
TGTGCCAGCAGGGCCGACTATCTCTATGGCTACACCTTC | CASRADYLYGYTF | 13 | TRBJ1-2 | once | . | TRBV6-1
TGTGCCAGCAGCCCGGGACAGGGATCTGGAAACACCATATATTTT | CASSPGQGSGNTIYF | 15 | TRBJ1-3 | . | TRBD1 | TRBV25-1
TGTGCCAGCAGTTCGCCGGGGACAGGGAGCTACGAGCAGTACTTC | CASSSPGTGSYEQYF | 15 | TRBJ2-7 | . | TRBD1 | TRBV6-5
TGTGCCACCAGCTTGGCGGGAAGAGAGACCCAGTACTTC | CATSLAGRETQYF | 13 | TRBJ2-5 | . | . | TRBV15
TGTGCCAGCAGCGGAAGGGACAGGATGGCAGAAGCTTTCTTT | CASSGRDRMAEAFF | 14 | TRBJ1-1 | . | TRBD1 | TRBV7-9
TGTGCCAGCAGCTTAGCACAGAGAAACACTGAAGCTTTCTTT | CASSLAQRNTEAFF | 14 | TRBJ1-1 | few | . | TRBV7-8
TGTGCCAGCACATCTTACAGGGGGGGGAGTTACGAGCAGTACTTC | CASTSYRGGSYEQYF | 15 | TRBJ2-7 | . | . | TRBV27
TGCGCCAGCAGTGCAAGGGGTACGCAGTATTTT | CASSARGTQYF | 11 | TRBJ2-3 | . | . | TRBV10-2
TGTGCCAGCAGTTCGGCAGGGGGCGGCACTGAAGCTTTCTTT | CASSSAGGGTEAFF | 14 | TRBJ1-1 | few | TRBD1 | TRBV6-1
TGCGCCAGCACCAAGACAGTGGTAGGGGGTGGCTACACCTTC | CASTKTVVGGGYTF | 14 | TRBJ1-2 | . | . | TRBV10-2
TGTGCCAGCAGTTCCAGGGGGTTGGGTTCCTACAATGAGCAGTTCTTC | CASSSRGLGSYNEQFF | 16 | TRBJ2-1 | once | TRBD1 | TRBV6-5
TGTGCCAGCAGTTTATCGTGGGGGCTCGAGACCCAGTACTTC | CASSLSWGLETQYF | 14 | TRBJ2-5 | . | . | TRBV27
TGTGCCAGCAGCAAGCCCGACACAACTAACTATGGCTACACCTTC | CASSKPDTTNYGYTF | 15 | TRBJ1-2 | . | . | TRBV21-1
TGTGCCAGCAGCCTCCTAGCGACACGAGTCTACAATGAGCAGTTCTTC | CASSLLATRVYNEQFF | 16 | TRBJ2-1 | . | . | TRBV7-9
TGTGCCAGCGGACAGGATAATCAGCCCCAGCATTTT | CASGQDNQPQHF | 12 | TRBJ1-5 | . | TRBD1 | TRBV7-8
TGTGCCAGCAGCTTAGCTAGCGGGGGGCTCTACGAGCAGTACTTC | CASSLASGGLYEQYF | 15 | TRBJ2-7 | . | TRBD2 | TRBV7-9
TGTGCCAGTTCTCTGCGGGGCACAAACACTGAAGCTTTCTTT | CASSLRGTNTEAFF | 14 | TRBJ1-1 | . | . | TRBV19
TGTGCCAGCAGCCACAGGGGAGGTGGCTACACCTTC | CASSHRGGGYTF | 12 | TRBJ1-2 | . | TRBD1 | TRBV6-5
TGTGCCAGCAGTTCCCTAAGCAATCAGCCCCAGCATTTT | CASSSLSNQPQHF | 13 | TRBJ1-5 | . | . | TRBV25-1
TGTGCCTGGAGTGGAACAGGGGCCGGAAACACCATATATTTT | CAWSGTGAGNTIYF | 14 | TRBJ1-3 | . | TRBD1 | TRBV30
TGCAGCGTTGGGACTACCTCAGGGGGTCTCTATGGCTACACCTTC | CSVGTTSGGLYGYTF | 15 | TRBJ1-2 | few | TRBD1 | TRBV29-1
TGTGCCAGCATCACCGGGACAGGGGGCCCGCGGGATACGCAGTATTTT | CASITGTGGPRDTQYF | 16 | TRBJ2-3 | . | TRBD1 | TRBV5-6
TGCGCCAGCAGCCAAGACACAGGGCCGGGATTCCACTATGGCTACACCTTC | CASSQDTGPGFHYGYTF | 17 | TRBJ1-2 | . | . | TRBV4-3
TGCGCCAGCAGCCCCGTTTTCGGGGGGGCCTCCCCCGGGGAGCTGTTTTTT | CASSPVFGGASPGELFF | 17 | TRBJ2-2 | . | TRBD2 | TRBV5-1
TGCGCCAGCAGCCAAGTCCAGGGTATCCAGTACTTC | CASSQVQGIQYF | 12 | TRBJ2-5 | few | . | TRBV4-1
TGTGCCAGCAGCCCCGGCCGCGGGGGTCGAACAGATACGCAGTATTTT | CASSPGRGGRTDTQYF | 16 | TRBJ2-3 | . | TRBD2 | TRBV14